These 30 T cell receptor beta chains were sequenced from one sample in a study of blood T cell repertoires in COVID-19. Assay used: immunoSEQ multiplex PCR; TCRdb lists only in-frame clones, some missing. The sample records about 150,000 clones, nearly 80% being singletons. The sample comprised peripheral blood. These receptors all come from a woman older than 75 with acute or convalescent COVID-19.

The rearrangement joins TRBV27 to TRBJ2-7, with D maybe TRBD2 (6 bases). This CDR3 has 13 amino acids. Germline loops: CDR1 MNHEY, CDR2 SMNVEV (reference sequence). V was clipped by 2 bases and J by 5 bases, with 10 bases between them. The CDR3 is CASSLRTSNEQYF. The CDR3 region has the DNA TGTGCCAGCAGTTTACGTACTAGCAACGAGCAGTACTTC.

This clone was detected a few times. The chain couples TRBV2 to TRBJ1-5; TRBD1 matches at 7 bases. Germline CDR1 is SNHLY and CDR2 is FYNNEI. The CDR3 contains 14 residues. V dropped 8 bases and J dropped 4; count of bases not matched to a gene: 8. The CDR3 is CASGGTAVNQPQHF. In nucleotides, the CDR3 is TGTGCCAGCGGAGGGACAGCAGTTAATCAGCCCCAGCATTTT.

This clone was recorded a few times. This chain's CDR3 is CASSTSSVPYNEQFF. The CDR3 DNA reads as TGTGCCAGTAGTACTAGTTCAGTCCCCTACAATGAGCAGTTCTTC. V gene TRBV19 combines with J gene TRBJ2-1; D unresolved. Germline V CDR1 and CDR2: LNHDA, SQIVND (reference sequence). The CDR3 has 15 amino acids. The V gene lost 4 bases and the J gene lost 2 bases, with 12 bases spanning the gap.

This chain links TRBV5-1 with TRBJ2-1; weak D call: TRBD2 (5 bases). The CDR3 totals 14 residues. Trimming pared 6 bases from V and 4 bases from J, leaving 14 bases between. Looked up from germline, CDR1 is SGHRS and CDR2 is YFSETQ. The CDR3 loop is CASTRGDPYNEQFF. The CDR3 coding sequence is TGCGCCAGCACCCGGGGAGACCCTTACAATGAGCAGTTCTTC.

The chain links TRBV4-1 to TRBJ2-1; TRBD2 aligns across 10 bases. After removal of 4 bases from V and 3 bases from J, the junction contained 9 bases not matched to a gene. Germline CDR1 is MGHRA and CDR2 is YSYEKL. The CDR3 runs to 17 residues. In DNA form, the CDR3 reads TGCGCCAGCAGCCGACGCCTAGCGGGAGCAAACTACAATGAGCAGTTCTTC. Protein: CASSRRLAGANYNEQFF.

This chain links TRBV5-4 with TRBJ2-1; 10 bases are a match to TRBD2. CDR1 is SGHNT, CDR2 YYREEE, per germline (reference sequence). The CDR3 spans 15 residues. V lost 4 bases to trimming and J lost 4 bases; unmatched junction nucleotides: 5. CDR3 DNA sequence: TGTGCCAGCAGCCCGGGACTAGCGCAATACAATGAGCAGTTCTTC. Translated, it gives CASSPGLAQYNEQFF.

This clone was found a few times. The chain carries TRBV28 and TRBJ2-7, with TRBD1 matching 9 bases. Germline lookup yields CDR1 MDHEN and CDR2 SYDVKM. The CDR3 extends over 13 amino acids. Trimming at V came to 6 bases and at J to 6 bases, leaving 6 bases not matched to a gene. The CDR3 nucleotides are TGTGCCAGCAGATCCGGGACAGGGACCGAGCAGTACTTC. Amino acid sequence: CASRSGTGTEQYF.

The chain joins TRBV28 to TRBJ1-2; 7 nucleotides agree with TRBD1. From germline, CDR1 is MDHEN and CDR2 SYDVKM. The CDR3 consists of 14 residues. Unmatched junction bases numbered 12, after V lost 6 bases and J lost 8 bases. CDR3 nucleotides: TGTGCCAGCAGCTCCTCCGGGACAGTGGCCGGCTACACCTTC. This encodes CASSSSGTVAGYTF.

V usage is TRBV2 and J usage is TRBJ2-7; 7 bases match TRBD2. This CDR3 has 16 residues. The J segment lost 3 bases and the V segment lost 10 bases, leaving 18 bases of the junction unmatched. In germline, CDR1 is SNHLY, CDR2 FYNNEI. CDR3 residues: CATTGYPTSEGYEQYF. The CDR3 DNA is TGTGCCACGACGGGGTACCCTACTAGCGAGGGCTACGAGCAGTACTTC.

V gene TRBV5-8 combines with J gene TRBJ1-2; 7 bases line up with TRBD1. Germline lookup yields CDR1 SGHTS and CDR2 YDEGEE. This CDR3 has 14 amino acids. V was clipped by 0 bases and J by 7 bases; unmatched bases: 6. The CDR3 sequence is CASSLDRGQIGYTF. In DNA, the CDR3 is TGTGCCAGCAGCTTGGATAGGGGGCAAATTGGCTACACCTTC.

The V call is TRBV28, the J call TRBJ2-7; TRBD1 is a possible D gene (6 bases). The CDR3 loop spans 13 amino acids. From germline, CDR1 is MDHEN and CDR2 SYDVKM. V lost 4 bases and J lost 3, with 10 bases in between. This CDR3 reads CASSYRAVYEQYF. The CDR3 DNA reads as TGTGCCAGCAGTTACAGGGCGGTCTACGAGCAGTACTTC.

The genes are TRBV4-1 and TRBJ1-2; no definite D call. Germline CDR1 and CDR2: MGHRA and YSYEKL. The germline V and J ends were trimmed by 4 bases and 0 bases, with 18 bases remaining between them. The CDR3 totals 17 residues. Written as DNA, the CDR3 is TGCGCCAGCAGCCGCGGGTTAGGGAGGGAAGCTAACTATGGCTACACCTTC. Its protein is CASSRGLGREANYGYTF.

This chain uses TRBV28 with TRBJ2-1; D ambiguous. CDR3 size: 17 residues. Germline CDR1 is MDHEN and CDR2 is SYDVKM. Trimming took 3 bases from V and 0 from J, leaving 15 bases between them. The DNA of the CDR3 is TGTGCCAGCAGTTTGGCCCTGGGTTGGAGCTCCTACAATGAGCAGTTCTTC. Residues: CASSLALGWSSYNEQFF.

The genes are TRBV3-1 (or the pseudogene TRBV3-2) and TRBJ2-1, with 10 bases aligning to TRBD2. The CDR3 has 16 amino acids. The junction had 8 bases not matched to a gene; V was cut back by 0 bases and J by 9 bases. Germline V gene data show CDR1 as LGHDT and CDR2 as YNNKEL (reference sequence). The CDR3: CASSQDLLAGEGEQFF. The CDR3 coding sequence is TGTGCCAGCAGCCAAGATCTGCTAGCGGGAGAGGGTGAGCAGTTCTTC.

The J gene is TRBJ2-7, the V gene TRBV18; weak D call: TRBD1 (6 bases). There are 14 residues in the CDR3. In germline, CDR1 is KGHSH, CDR2 LQKENI. Between the trimmed V and J ends, which lost 4 bases and 2 bases, there was a span of 12 bases. The CDR3 DNA sequence: TGTGCCAGCTCACAACTCCGGGACACCTACGAGCAGTACTTC. It translates to CASSQLRDTYEQYF.

This clone was counted only a few times. The rearrangement uses TRBV11-3 and TRBJ2-7; 7 bases align to TRBD2. The CDR3 length is 15 residues. Germline trimming cut 5 bases from V and 6 bases from J; bases unmatched to any gene: 13. Germline V lookup: CDR1 SGHNT, CDR2 YENEEA. The CDR3 DNA sequence: TGTGCCAGCAGCCCCGTGCGGGCGGGAGTGCGCGAGCAGTACTTC. It translates to CASSPVRAGVREQYF.

As DNA, the CDR3 is TGCGCCAGCAGCTGGGGGACTAGCGGACCTTTGGGGGAGCAGTACTTC. Translated, it gives CASSWGTSGPLGEQYF. The gene calls are TRBV5-1 and TRBJ2-7, with TRBD2 matching 11 bases. The length of the CDR3 is 16 residues. The J segment lost 7 bases and the V segment lost 3 bases, leaving 12 bases of the junction unmatched. The germline gives CDR1 SGHRS, CDR2 YFSETQ.

The V and J genes are TRBV27 and TRBJ2-6; maybe TRBD1 (5 bases). Germline CDR1 MNHEY, CDR2 SMNVEV (reference sequence). The CDR3 contains 15 residues. Between the trimmed V and J ends, which lost 4 bases and 1 base, there was a span of 8 bases. The CDR3 loop is CASSSDSSGANVLTF. Written as DNA, the CDR3 is TGTGCCAGCAGTTCCGACAGTTCTGGGGCCAACGTCCTGACTTTC.

This clone has only a few counts. The V gene is TRBV30, the J gene TRBJ1-1; TRBD1 matches at 9 bases. V shed 3 bases, J shed 5 bases, and the junction held 4 bases outside the gene matches. Germline CDR1 is GTSNPN and CDR2 is SVGIG (reference sequence). The CDR3 is 13 residues long. DNA for the CDR3: TGTGCCTGGAGGCGACAGGGGGTGACTGAAGCTTTCTTT. Its protein product is CAWRRQGVTEAFF.

The chain couples TRBV6-1 to TRBJ1-1; no clear D. From germline, CDR1 is MNHNS and CDR2 SASEGT. CDR3 length equals 12 residues. V was shortened by 2 bases and J by 11 bases, with 12 bases between the two germline ends. This CDR3 reads CASSEYTRSAFF. As DNA, the CDR3 is TGTGCCAGCAGTGAATACACCCGTTCCGCTTTCTTT.

This chain connects TRBV7-8 to TRBJ2-1; 7 bases fit TRBD1. The germline V gene encodes CDR1 SGHVS and CDR2 FQNEAQ. V trimming: 8 bases; J trimming: 5 bases; junction bases outside the gene matches: 3. This CDR3 spans 12 amino acids. CDR3 sequence: CASSRGNNEQFF. Written as DNA, the CDR3 is TGTGCCAGCTCCAGGGGGAACAATGAGCAGTTCTTC.

The chain has TRBV4-2 and TRBJ2-2; the match to TRBD2 covers 15 bases. Germline values: CDR1 LGHNA, CDR2 YNFKEQ. After removal of 5 bases from V and 6 bases from J, the junction contained 4 bases not matched to a gene. This CDR3 has 16 residues. CDR3 residues: CASSTRTSGRAGELFF. CDR3 in DNA: TGTGCCAGCAGCACCCGGACTAGCGGGAGGGCCGGGGAGCTGTTTTTT.

The chain is built from TRBV6-5 and TRBJ1-2; maybe TRBD1 (6 bases). Deletions cut 5 bases from V and 2 bases from J, with 12 bases between. Looked up from germline, CDR1 is MNHEY and CDR2 is SVGAGI. This CDR3 comprises 14 residues. This CDR3 is CASSLTGTNYGYTF. As DNA, the CDR3 is TGTGCCAGCAGTCTAACAGGGACGAACTATGGCTACACCTTC.

The chain uses TRBV5-5 and TRBJ2-3; D ambiguous. This CDR3 contains 15 residues. CDR1 is SGHKS, CDR2 YYEKEE, per germline (reference sequence). Trimming took off 2 bases at V and 2 bases at J, with 12 bases between the two ends. The chain's CDR3 is CASSFGDSNTDTQYF. The CDR3, as DNA: TGTGCCAGCAGCTTTGGAGACTCTAACACAGATACGCAGTATTTT. Full variable domain (outside the CDR3, taken from reference TRBV5-5 and TRBJ2-3): DAGVTQSPTHLIKTRGQQVTLRCSPISGHKSVSWYQQVLGQGPQFIFQYYEKEERGRGNFPDRFSARQFPNYSSELNVNALLLGDSALYLCASSFGDSNTDTQYFGPGTRLTVL.

V is TRBV11-3 and J is TRBJ2-3; 15 bases match TRBD2. Germline V gene lookup returns CDR1 SGHNT and CDR2 YENEEA. The CDR3 has 16 residues. V trimming: 4 bases; J trimming: 2 bases; junction bases outside the gene matches: 1. CDR3 bases: TGTGCCAGCAGCTGGACTAGCGGGGGGGCCACAGATACGCAGTATTTT. This gives the protein CASSWTSGGATDTQYF.

The chain has TRBV7-3 and TRBJ1-2, with a possible D match to TRBD1 (6 bases). The CDR3 is made up of 13 amino acids. Trimming shortened V by 2 bases and J by 8 bases, and 12 bases separated the two germline ends. Per germline, CDR1 SGHTA and CDR2 FQGTGA. CDR3 in amino acids: CASSLQQGRGYTF. The CDR3 DNA follows: TGTGCCAGCAGCTTACAACAGGGAAGGGGCTACACCTTC.

This clone has more than one count but fewer than ten. The CDR3 loop is CASSPLRGTYNSPLHF. CDR3 nucleotide sequence: TGCGCCAGCAGCCCATTAAGGGGAACCTATAATTCACCCCTCCACTTT. The chain joins TRBV4-1 to TRBJ1-6; D might be TRBD1 (5 bases). The CDR3 runs 16 residues. Per the germline V gene, CDR1 is MGHRA and CDR2 is YSYEKL. V lost 4 bases and J lost 2, with 12 bases in between.

CDR3 bases: TGTGCCAGCTCTGGACACAGCTCCTACAATGAGCAGTTCTTC. This codes for CASSGHSSYNEQFF. The chain employs TRBV27 and TRBJ2-1, with a weak D call TRBD1 (5 bases). Germline CDR1 reads MNHEY; CDR2 reads SMNVEV (reference sequence). Trimming stripped 8 bases from V and 0 bases from J, with 11 bases between. The CDR3 has 14 residues.

This chain uses TRBV15 with TRBJ1-1; D is unresolved. V was clipped by 4 bases and J by 5 bases, with 17 bases between them. Germline V CDR1 and CDR2: LNHNV, YYDKDF (reference sequence). This CDR3 is built from 15 residues. CDR3 coding DNA: TGTGCCACCAGCAATGCCAGAGGGCGGGGAACTGAAGCTTTCTTT. Translation gives CATSNARGRGTEAFF.

This chain connects TRBV5-1 to TRBJ1-1, with D tentatively TRBD1 (6 bases). Germline loops: CDR1 SGHRS, CDR2 YFSETQ. V was pared by 6 bases and J by 1 base, with 13 bases between. The CDR3 is 14 amino acids. The CDR3 bases are TGCGCCAGCACCATAGGACAGTCGAACACTGAAGCTTTCTTT. This codes for CASTIGQSNTEAFF.